Listed below are T cell receptor beta chains from one sample, sequenced in a study of a mutant IDH1 vaccine in newly diagnosed glioma. Sequencing used immunoSEQ multiplex PCR; TCRdb keeps in-frame clones, though not all of them. The data contain some 50,000 clones, approximately 90% of them singletons. Here the sequenced sample was PBMCs, taken from a glioma patient treated with radiotherapy, temozolomide or both. These receptors came from a man aged 35 to 55 with glioma. Both conserved end residues are part of each CDR3. Fields, in order: clone size, V gene, D gene, J gene, CDR3 DNA, CDR3 protein. A D gene is named only where the DNA matches it firmly. Expanded clones are given a class, and other clones once, few, many or no size at all.

>once|TRBV27|.|TRBJ2-7
TGTGCCAGCAGTTTCGACAGAGATGGTTACGAGCAGTACTTC
CASSFDRDGYEQYF
>.|TRBV29-1|.|TRBJ2-7
TGCAGCGGATCGACAGGAAACTACGAGCAGTACTTC
CSGSTGNYEQYF
>.|TRBV4-1|.|TRBJ2-7
TGCGCCAGCAGCCAAGAGGAATTATACTACGAGCAGTACTTC
CASSQEELYYEQYF
>.|TRBV18|.|TRBJ2-7
TGTGCCAGCTCACCCACGGTGAGCTCCTACGAGCAGTACTTC
CASSPTVSSYEQYF
>.|TRBV7-2|.|TRBJ1-4
TGTGCCAGCAGCTTAGGACAGGCCCGTGAAAAACTGTTTTTT
CASSLGQAREKLFF
>.|TRBV19|.|TRBJ2-7
TGTGCCAGTAGTCACCCGGGCAACGAGCAGTACTTC
CASSHPGNEQYF
>.|TRBV7-9|.|TRBJ2-7
TGTGCCAGCAGCCGCACCTACGAGCAGTACTTC
CASSRTYEQYF
>.|TRBV7-9|.|TRBJ2-5
TGTGCCAGCAGCTTAGCTCGACAAGAGACCCAGTACTTC
CASSLARQETQYF
>.|TRBV5-4|.|TRBJ1-2
TGTGCCAGCAGCTTGGATGATAATAACTATGGCTACACCTTC
CASSLDDNNYGYTF
>.|TRBV6-5|.|TRBJ2-7
TGTGCCAGCAGTTACAGGGGAGCCTACGAGCAGTACTTC
CASSYRGAYEQYF
>.|TRBV9|TRBD2|TRBJ2-2
TGTGCCAGCAGCTTCCGCACTAGCGGGGTGGGGCGCACCGGGGAGCTGTTTTTT
CASSFRTSGVGRTGELFF
>once|TRBV7-2|.|TRBJ1-2
TGTGCCAGCAGCTTAGCGTCCACCCCGAGGTACACCTTC
CASSLASTPRYTF
>.|TRBV19|.|TRBJ2-7
TGTGCCAGTAGTGACAGCGGGACATCCTCCTACGAGCAGTACTTC
CASSDSGTSSYEQYF
>.|TRBV5-4|TRBD2|TRBJ2-7
TGTGCCAGCAGCTTGGCCACCGGGACTAACGAGCAGTACTTC
CASSLATGTNEQYF
>.|TRBV5-4|.|TRBJ1-3
TGTGCCAGCAGCCTAGATAGGACTGCTGGAAACACCATATATTTT
CASSLDRTAGNTIYF
>.|TRBV4-2|TRBD2|TRBJ2-1
TGTGCCAGCAGCCTTAGCGGGAGGGCCATTGAGCAGTTCTTC
CASSLSGRAIEQFF
>.|TRBV11-2|.|TRBJ2-7
TGTGCCAGCAGCTTAGAAACGGGGCAGTACGAGCAGTACTTC
CASSLETGQYEQYF
>.|TRBV4-1|.|TRBJ2-3
TGCGCCAGCAGCCCCGGTGAGGGCCAAGCGACGGATACGCAGTATTTT
CASSPGEGQATDTQYF
>.|TRBV5-1|.|TRBJ2-7
TGCGCCAGCAGCTTTAATCCGGGACTGGGGGGCGAGCAGTACTTC
CASSFNPGLGGEQYF
>.|TRBV28|TRBD1|TRBJ1-1
TGTGCCAGCAGGAACAGGGGAGGGGGCACTGAAGCTTTCTTT
CASRNRGGGTEAFF
>.|TRBV7-9|.|TRBJ1-4
TGTGCCAGCAGCCCCGGGGGCACTGGTGAAAAACTGTTTTTT
CASSPGGTGEKLFF
>.|TRBV7-2|TRBD2|TRBJ2-2
TGTGCCAGCAGCTTTACTAGCGGGAGCCACGGGGAGCTGTTTTTT
CASSFTSGSHGELFF
>.|TRBV7-2|TRBD2|TRBJ2-7
TGTGCCAGCAGCAAATGGCCCCCTGGGACTAGCGGTTCCTACGAGCAGTACTTC
CASSKWPPGTSGSYEQYF
>.|TRBV6-6|.|TRBJ2-7
TGTGCCAGCAGTTACTCGATTTACGAGCAGTACTTC
CASSYSIYEQYF
>.|TRBV2|.|TRBJ1-2
TGTGCCAGCAGTGTCGGGTACGATGGCTACACCTTC
CASSVGYDGYTF
>.|TRBV29-1|.|TRBJ1-3
TGCAGCGTTGAACGGTCTGGAAACACCATATATTTT
CSVERSGNTIYF